This T cell receptor beta chain originates from a study of memory CD4+ T cells and cytomegalovirus serostatus. As for this clone: Its antigen is still unknown.

The sort gate was single viable CD3+CD4+CD8-CD45RO+ cells for memory CD4+ T cells. Serostatus was set by detecting CMV pp150, pp28, p38, p52 IgG. General study findings and limits: The CMV-associated TCR signature appears largely within the CD4+ memory repertoire.

The assay was immunoSEQ multiplex PCR, and TCRdb's table has in-frame clones only and misses some. The table has some 50,000 clones, approximately 74% seen once. V lost 5 bases, J lost 0 bases, and 8 bases stayed unmatched. This CDR3 is 18 amino acids long. Germline V CDR1 and CDR2: MNHEY, SMNVEV (reference sequence). The sample taken for sequencing was memory CD4+ T cells from blood. J is TRBJ2-5 and V is TRBV27; 14 bases agree with TRBD2. The TCR sequence derives from an adult in good health and CMV-seropositive. CDR3 sequence reads: CASSIGTSGGGYQETQYF. The CDR3 coding sequence is TGTGCCAGCAGTATCGGGACTAGCGGGGGAGGGTACCAAGAGACCCAGTACTTC.